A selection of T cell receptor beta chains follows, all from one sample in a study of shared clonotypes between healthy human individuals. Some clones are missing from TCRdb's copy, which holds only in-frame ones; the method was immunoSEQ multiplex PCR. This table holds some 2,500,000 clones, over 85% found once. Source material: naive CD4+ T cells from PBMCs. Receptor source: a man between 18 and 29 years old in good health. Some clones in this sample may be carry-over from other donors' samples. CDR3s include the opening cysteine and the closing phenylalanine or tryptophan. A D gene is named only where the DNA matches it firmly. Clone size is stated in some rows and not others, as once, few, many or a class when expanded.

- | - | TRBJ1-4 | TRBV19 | TGTGCCAGTAGTATTACAGGTGCAACTAATGAAAAACTGTTTTTT | CASSITGATNEKLFF
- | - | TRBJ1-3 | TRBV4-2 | TGTGCCAGCAGCCAAGGGTTCAGGTTTGGAAGCTCTGGAAACACCATATATTTT | CASSQGFRFGSSGNTIYF
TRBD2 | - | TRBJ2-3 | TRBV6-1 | TGTGCCAGCACCGGGACTAGCTACACAGATACGCAGTATTTT | CASTGTSYTDTQYF
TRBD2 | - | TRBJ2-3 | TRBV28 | TGTGCCACTAGCGGGAGTTTATATACGCAGTATTTT | CATSGSLYTQYF
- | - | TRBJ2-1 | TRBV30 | TGTGCCTGGAGTGTTCTACTAGCTGCCTACAATGAGCAGTTCTTC | CAWSVLLAAYNEQFF
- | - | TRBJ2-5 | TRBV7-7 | TGTGCCAGCAGCTCTTTACAGGGTTCGACAGAGACCCAGTACTTC | CASSSLQGSTETQYF
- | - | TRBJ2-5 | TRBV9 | TGTGCCAGCAGCGTAGAACCGGGCCAAGAGACCCAGTACTTC | CASSVEPGQETQYF
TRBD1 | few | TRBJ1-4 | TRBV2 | TGTGCCAGCAGTGGACAGGGGGGCGAAAAACTGTTTTTT | CASSGQGGEKLFF
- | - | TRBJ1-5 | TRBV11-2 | TGTGCCAGCAGCCCAGGCCCATCCCAACAGCCCCAGCATTTT | CASSPGPSQQPQHF
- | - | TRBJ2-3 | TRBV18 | TGTGCCAGCTCACCAAAAGCAGTCCCTCGGGAGAGTATTTCAGATACGCAGTATTTT | CASSPKAVPRESISDTQYF
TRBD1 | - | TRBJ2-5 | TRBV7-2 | TGTGCCAGCAGCTTAGCGACAGGGAGAGAGACCCAGTACTTC | CASSLATGRETQYF
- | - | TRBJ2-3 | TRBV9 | TGTGCCAGCAGCCCTAACAACCGGGCGCAGTATTTT | CASSPNNRAQYF
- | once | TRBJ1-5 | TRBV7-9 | TGTGCCAGCAGCTCCCTGGGGGGTCAGCCCCAGCATTTT | CASSSLGGQPQHF
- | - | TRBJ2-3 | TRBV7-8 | TGTGCCGGCGGGCTAGGGGGCACAGATACGCAGTATTTT | CAGGLGGTDTQYF
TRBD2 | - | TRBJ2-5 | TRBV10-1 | TGCGCCAGCAGCCCGGGACTAGCGGGATTCCAAGAGACCCAGTACTTC | CASSPGLAGFQETQYF
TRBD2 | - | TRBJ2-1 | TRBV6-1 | TGTGCCAGCAGTGATAGGGCTAGCGGGAGTGTAAGGGATGAGCAGTTCTTC | CASSDRASGSVRDEQFF
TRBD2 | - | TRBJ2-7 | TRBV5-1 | TGCGCCAGCAGCGCAGGACTAGCGGGATTCTACGAGCAGTACTTC | CASSAGLAGFYEQYF
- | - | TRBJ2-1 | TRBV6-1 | TGTGCCAGCAGTGACAGTGCGCATACCTACAATGAGCAGTTCTTC | CASSDSAHTYNEQFF
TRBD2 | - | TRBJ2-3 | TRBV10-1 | TGCGCCAGCAGTGACGGCGGGAGCTATACGCAGTATTTT | CASSDGGSYTQYF
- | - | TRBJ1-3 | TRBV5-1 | TGCGCCAGCAGCTTGGCCCATCTCTCTGGAAACACCATATATTTT | CASSLAHLSGNTIYF
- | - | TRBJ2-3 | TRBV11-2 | TGTGCCAGCAGCTTAGAAGTGGCGGGACGCCTTCCGGGGTATTTT | CASSLEVAGRLPGYF
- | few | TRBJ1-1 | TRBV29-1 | TGCAGCGTTGCTGGCGTCCTGAACACTGAAGCTTTCTTT | CSVAGVLNTEAFF